The entry below gives a single T cell receptor (beta chain) sequence along with its context. In the original processing: Using reference gene primer amplification, nucleated cell counts were estimated. Assay used: immunoSEQ multiplex PCR; TCRdb lists only in-frame clones, some missing. The DNA was the basis for D and trimming; V, J and clone size are from that table. The sample has about 160,000 clones; roughly 72% are singletons. This entry belongs to a study of blood T cell repertoires in COVID-19. Input material: peripheral blood. This TCR came from a woman over 75 with acute or convalescent COVID-19.

The DNA for the CDR3 is TGTGCCAGCAGTGACCAGACAGGGTCCCTGACATCCTATGGCTACACCTTC. Amino acid sequence: CASSDQTGSLTSYGYTF. This chain links TRBV25-1 with TRBJ1-2, with 7 bases aligning to TRBD1. V lost 3 bases and J lost 4; bases outside the gene matches: 14. CDR3 length equals 17 residues. Germline CDR1 reads MGHDK; CDR2 reads SYGVNS.